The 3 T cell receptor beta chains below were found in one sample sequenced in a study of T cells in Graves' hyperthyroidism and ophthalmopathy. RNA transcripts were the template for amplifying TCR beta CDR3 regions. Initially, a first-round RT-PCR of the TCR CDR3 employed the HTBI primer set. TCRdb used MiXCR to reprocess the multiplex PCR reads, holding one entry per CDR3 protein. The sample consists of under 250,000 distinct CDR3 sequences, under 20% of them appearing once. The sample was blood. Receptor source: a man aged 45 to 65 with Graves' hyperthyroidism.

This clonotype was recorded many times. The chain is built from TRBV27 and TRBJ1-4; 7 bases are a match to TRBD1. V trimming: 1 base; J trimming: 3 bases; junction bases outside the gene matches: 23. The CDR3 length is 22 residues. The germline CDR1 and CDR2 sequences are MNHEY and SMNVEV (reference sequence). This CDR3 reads CASSLLFSEWGDRERANEKLFF. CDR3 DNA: TGTGCCAGCAGTTTATTATTTTCGGAGTGGGGAGACAGGGAGCGAGCTAATGAAAAACTGTTTTTT. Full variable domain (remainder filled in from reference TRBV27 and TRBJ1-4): EAQVTQNPRYLITVTGKKLTVTCSQNMNHEYMSWYRQDPGLGLRQIYYSMNVEVTDKGDVPEGYKVSRKEKRNFPLILESPSPNQTSLYFCASSLLFSEWGDRERANEKLFFGSGTQLSVL.

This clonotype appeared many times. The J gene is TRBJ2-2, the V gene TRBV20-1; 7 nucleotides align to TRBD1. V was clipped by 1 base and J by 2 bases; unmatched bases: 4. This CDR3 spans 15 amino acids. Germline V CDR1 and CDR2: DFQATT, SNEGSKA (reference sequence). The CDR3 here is CSARGRGGNTGELFF. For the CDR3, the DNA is TGCAGTGCTAGAGGAAGAGGGGGCAACACCGGGGAGCTGTTTTTT.

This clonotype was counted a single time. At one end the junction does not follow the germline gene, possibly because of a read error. CDR3 nucleotides: TGCAGCGTTGAAGATCGTGGAAGTAGGCTCTTT. Protein product: CSVEDRGSRLF. The chain combines TRBV29-1 with TRBJ1-1; D remains unclear. This CDR3 contains 11 residues. The germline CDR1 and CDR2 sequences are SQVTM and ANQGSEA.